The source of this T cell receptor (beta chain) is a study of OX40 agonist ivuxolimab in advanced cancers. Study findings and constraints: Low levels of normalized T-cell clonal expansion also appeared in some nonresponders.

Details on this clone: Its antigen is not identified.

V was shortened by 4 bases and J by 3 bases, with 13 bases between the two germline ends. Germline V gene data show CDR1 as SEHNR and CDR2 as FQNEAQ (reference sequence). The length of the CDR3 is 14 residues. Measured with immunoSEQ multiplex PCR; TCRdb has only the in-frame clones, and not every one. The data show about 86,000 clones, with about 90% seen just once and roughly 9.4% held by the top ten. The specimen comprised CD4+ or CD8+ T cells sorted from blood, sampled in a trial of the OX40 agonist ivuxolimab. This TCR was sampled from an adult with an advanced solid tumor such as melanoma, head and neck, liver or kidney cancer. This chain connects TRBV7-9 to TRBJ2-7, with a weak D call TRBD2 (5 bases). CDR3 protein: CASSSNFRDYEQYF. Written as DNA, the CDR3 is TGTGCCAGCAGCTCTAACTTCCGGGACTACGAGCAGTACTTC.